A selection of T cell receptor beta chains follows, all from one sample in a study of siplizumab effects on memory and regulatory T cells. Generated by immunoSEQ multiplex PCR, the TCRdb table keeps only in-frame clones and is missing some. The data contain 100,000 or so clones, just over 90% of them singletons. Sequencing used CD4+ T cells sorted from blood. These receptor sequences come from a human donor in good health. The conserved cysteine and the conserved F or W are not part of the CDR3 here.

j_call v_call cdr3_aa
TRBJ1-3 TRBV5-1 ASRAVGVGNTIY
TRBJ2-3 TRBV6-5 ASSYSTGADTQY
TRBJ1-3 TRBV18 ASSPGRPLGSGNTIY
TRBJ1-2 TRBV5-1 ASSPGLQGGYGYT
TRBJ2-5 TRBV9 ASSATGTGSGETQY
TRBJ1-4 TRBV5-1 ASSAQGVNEKLF
TRBJ1-5 TRBV7-9 ASSLRDQPQH
TRBJ2-4 TRBV6-6 ASSYSPLRQAHIQY
TRBJ2-7 TRBV9 ASSVGGTVGVDEQY
TRBJ1-1 TRBV4-2 ASSPGGTLGGSTEAF
TRBJ2-5 TRBV7-9 ASSPGETQY
TRBJ1-2 TRBV6-1 ASRTREPYGYT
TRBJ1-1 TRBV4-3 ASSQDRRGSKAF
TRBJ2-1 TRBV18 ASSFLSTEPYNEQF
TRBJ2-7 TRBV29-1 SVVFSYEQY
TRBJ2-7 TRBV11-3 ASSSPIPTPRDHPEQY
TRBJ2-7 TRBV19 ASSSGQGAYEQY
TRBJ2-3 TRBV5-1 ASSQTQGPTDTQY
TRBJ2-1 TRBV18 ASSPANEQF
TRBJ1-1 TRBV5-1 ASSFMGQNTEAF
TRBJ2-2 TRBV11-2 ASRPSSGGHTGELF
TRBJ2-2 TRBV6-1 ASTGLAKNTGELF
TRBJ2-7 TRBV11-2 ASSLVPDPYEQY
TRBJ1-6 TRBV14 ASSQGWRFGTSPLH
TRBJ1-1 TRBV6-1 ASSEAGGGWTEAF
TRBJ1-1 TRBV6-5 ASTVQTGMNTEAF
TRBJ1-2 TRBV5-1 ASSPGQGRGYT
. TRBV6-1 ASSESPGRYEQY
TRBJ1-2 TRBV5-1 ASSESSGRVNGYT
TRBJ1-6 TRBV14 ASSHGTDGSPLH
TRBJ2-7 TRBV5-1 ASQQTGDSYEQY
TRBJ2-4 TRBV2 ASSEGLAKNIQY
TRBJ2-4 TRBV18 ASSPNLSPAKNIQY
TRBJ2-1 TRBV14 ASSPLSGTGPYNEQF
TRBJ1-1 TRBV2 ASSDLFEAF